A selection of T cell receptor beta chains follows, all from one sample in a study of radiotherapy plus CTLA-4 blockade in lung cancer. Sequencing was performed with immunoSEQ multiplex PCR; in TCRdb, only in-frame clones are kept and a portion is missing. The table has approximately 99,000 clones, around 88% seen once. The sequenced sample was peripheral blood, obtained from a patient treated with radiotherapy plus ipilimumab. These receptors originate from a human donor with non-small cell lung cancer that progressed on radiotherapy plus ipilimumab. CDR3s include the opening cysteine and the closing phenylalanine or tryptophan. Fields, in order: J gene, D gene, clone size, V gene, CDR3 protein, CDR3 DNA. The D gene is left open where the match is weak. Clone size is stated in some rows and not others, as once, few, many or a class when expanded.

TRBJ2-7	.	.	TRBV5-1	CASSSGIYYEQYF	TGCGCCAGCAGCTCCGGAATCTACTACGAGCAGTACTTC
TRBJ1-1	TRBD1	.	TRBV7-8	CASSYKQGAPMNTEAFF	TGTGCCAGCAGCTATAAACAGGGGGCCCCTATGAACACTGAAGCTTTCTTT
TRBJ1-4	.	.	TRBV5-6	CASRSLGRSGNEKLFF	TGTGCCAGCAGATCCTTGGGACGAAGTGGAAATGAAAAACTGTTTTTT
TRBJ1-3	.	.	TRBV7-9	CASSSGPAGNTIYF	TGTGCCAGCAGCTCAGGGCCGGCTGGAAACACCATATATTTT
TRBJ1-2	.	.	TRBV11-3	CASSLGGDYGYTF	TGTGCCAGCAGCTTGGGGGGGGACTATGGCTACACCTTC
TRBJ2-1	.	.	TRBV18	CASTDLSNEQFF	TGTGCCAGCACTGATCTCTCAAATGAGCAGTTCTTC
TRBJ2-1	TRBD2	.	TRBV27	CASRAGTSGRTYNEQFF	TGTGCCAGCAGGGCCGGGACTAGCGGGAGAACCTACAATGAGCAATTCTTC
TRBJ1-3	TRBD1	.	TRBV10-3	CAIRAQGELENTIYF	TGTGCCATCAGGGCACAGGGGGAACTGGAAAACACCATATATTTT
TRBJ2-7	TRBD2	.	TRBV2	CASTRRGAYEQYF	TGTGCCAGCACACGGCGGGGGGCCTACGAGCAGTACTTC
TRBJ1-2	.	.	TRBV6-5	CASSYSSLTYTF	TGTGCCAGCAGTTACAGCTCCTTAACCTACACCTTC
TRBJ1-5	.	once	TRBV7-8	CASSLSRGGRQPQHF	TGTGCCAGCAGCTTAAGCAGGGGAGGGCGGCAGCCCCAGCATTTT
TRBJ2-1	.	.	TRBV7-2	CASSLPSSNEQFF	TGTGCCAGCAGCTTACCGAGCTCCAATGAGCAGTTCTTC
TRBJ1-2	TRBD1	.	TRBV28	CASSLGDSITYGYTF	TGTGCCAGCAGTTTGGGGGACAGTATCACCTATGGCTACACCTTC
TRBJ1-1	.	.	TRBV5-1	CASSLARGSMNTEAFF	TGCGCCAGCAGCTTGGCCAGGGGCTCCATGAACACTGAAGCTTTCTTT
TRBJ2-1	TRBD2	.	TRBV6-5	CASSRGLAVYNEQFF	TGTGCCAGCAGCCGGGGACTAGCGGTCTACAATGAGCAGTTCTTC
TRBJ1-5	.	.	TRBV6-1	CASSPLGGANQPQHF	TGTGCCAGCAGTCCACTCGGGGGGGCCAATCAGCCCCAGCATTTT
TRBJ2-1	.	.	TRBV7-9	CASSHPGGGEQFF	TGTGCCAGCAGCCACCCAGGAGGGGGGGAGCAGTTCTTC
TRBJ1-1	TRBD1	.	TRBV5-4	CASSLERTGGVTEAFF	TGTGCCAGCAGCTTGGAGCGGACAGGGGGCGTAACTGAAGCTTTCTTT
TRBJ2-3	.	.	TRBV2	CASRVGDVTDTQYF	TGTGCCAGCAGGGTAGGGGATGTTACAGATACGCAGTATTTT
TRBJ2-1	.	.	TRBV7-8	CASSKEAVLSYNEQFF	TGTGCCAGCAGCAAAGAAGCCGTCCTATCCTACAATGAGCAGTTCTTC
TRBJ2-1	TRBD2	once	TRBV18	CASSPHSSGILNEQFF	TGTGCCAGCTCACCACATTCTAGCGGGATTCTGAATGAGCAGTTCTTC
TRBJ2-1	TRBD1	.	TRBV18	CASSTRTGSYNEQFF	TGTGCCAGCTCAACCAGGACAGGCTCCTACAATGAGCAGTTCTTC
TRBJ2-1	.	.	TRBV6-1	CASSEGGARGENEQFF	TGTGCCAGCAGTGAAGGAGGGGCTAGGGGAGAGAATGAGCAGTTCTTC
TRBJ2-7	TRBD1	.	TRBV6-5	CASSADRGRYEQYF	TGTGCCAGCAGCGCAGACAGGGGGAGGTACGAGCAGTACTTC
TRBJ1-2	TRBD1	once	TRBV7-9	CASSLGQGAGSYGYTF	TGTGCCAGCAGCTTAGGACAGGGGGCAGGAAGCTATGGCTACACCTTC
TRBJ2-5	.	.	TRBV6-1	CASNRDWSGETQYF	TGTGCCAGCAACCGGGACTGGTCGGGAGAGACCCAGTACTTC
TRBJ2-7	TRBD2	.	TRBV30	CAWSVQAGAYEQYF	TGTGCCTGGAGTGTACAAGCGGGAGCTTACGAGCAGTACTTC
TRBJ1-1	TRBD1	.	TRBV7-8	CASSVGQGVTTEAFF	TGTGCCAGCAGCGTAGGACAGGGTGTTACCACTGAAGCTTTCTTT
TRBJ2-1	TRBD2	.	TRBV19	CASSIRLAGGPGVSEQFF	TGTGCCAGTAGTATCCGACTAGCGGGAGGTCCCGGGGTGAGTGAGCAGTTCTTC
TRBJ2-5	.	few	TRBV6-5	CASSYSGTGAQYF	TGTGCCAGCAGTTACTCCGGGACTGGGGCCCAGTACTTC
TRBJ2-1	.	.	TRBV27	CASSLSVSYNEQFF	TGTGCCAGCAGTTTATCGGTCTCCTACAATGAGCAGTTCTTC
TRBJ2-3	.	.	TRBV30	CAWSGANRADTQYF	TGTGCCTGGAGTGGGGCCAACAGGGCAGATACGCAGTATTTT
TRBJ1-6	.	.	TRBV2	CASKFAGGVSPLHF	TGTGCCAGCAAGTTTGCAGGCGGTGTTTCACCCCTCCACTTT
TRBJ2-1	TRBD2	.	TRBV2	CASSELAGVPNEQFF	TGTGCCAGCAGTGAACTAGCGGGAGTCCCCAATGAGCAGTTCTTC
TRBJ1-4	.	.	TRBV18	CASSPLGVNEKLFF	TGTGCCAGCTCACCACTCGGGGTGAATGAAAAACTGTTTTTT
TRBJ2-7	.	.	TRBV13	CASSLEGVPEQYF	TGTGCCAGCAGCTTAGAGGGCGTCCCCGAGCAGTACTTC
TRBJ2-3	.	.	TRBV5-4	CATSPGPGDTQYF	TGTGCCACCTCCCCGGGGCCGGGAGATACGCAGTATTTT
TRBJ1-2	TRBD1	.	TRBV27	CASSPDRVGYTF	TGTGCCAGCAGCCCAGACAGGGTTGGCTACACCTTC
TRBJ2-3	TRBD2	.	TRBV5-1	CASRMGSSGSRADTQYF	TGCGCCAGCAGAATGGGCTCTAGCGGGAGTCGGGCAGATACGCAGTATTTT
TRBJ1-3	TRBD1	once	TRBV29-1	CSVGQGLAGNTIYF	TGCAGCGTAGGACAGGGGCTGGCTGGAAACACCATATATTTT
TRBJ2-1	.	.	TRBV6-1	CASTEGNSYNEQFF	TGTGCCAGCACTGAGGGGAACTCCTACAATGAGCAGTTCTTC
TRBJ1-1	TRBD1	.	TRBV7-9	CASSQAGDRAPNTEAFF	TGTGCCAGCAGCCAAGCCGGGGACAGGGCCCCGAACACTGAAGCTTTCTTT
TRBJ2-1	TRBD2	.	TRBV6-1	CASSEAWLAGTYEQFF	TGTGCCAGCAGTGAAGCGTGGCTAGCGGGAACGTATGAGCAGTTCTTC
TRBJ2-7	.	.	TRBV5-1	CASRPTGTYEQYF	TGCGCCAGCAGACCCACAGGTACCTACGAGCAGTACTTC
TRBJ2-3	TRBD2	.	TRBV4-2	CASSQVFWEGGEDTQYF	TGTGCCAGCAGCCAAGTTTTTTGGGAGGGAGGAGAAGATACGCAGTATTTT
TRBJ2-4	.	.	TRBV27	CASSSLGGGVNIQYF	TGTGCCAGCAGTTCCCTCGGTGGAGGAGTGAACATTCAGTACTTC
TRBJ2-1	TRBD2	.	TRBV19	CASSTPGTKLYNEQFF	TGTGCCAGTAGTACGCCCGGGACTAAGCTCTACAATGAGCAGTTCTTC
TRBJ2-2	.	.	TRBV2	CASSERTANTGELFF	TGTGCCAGCAGTGAAAGGACGGCGAACACCGGGGAGCTGTTTTTT
TRBJ1-5	TRBD1	.	TRBV19	CASSNGGQGNQPQHF	TGTGCCAGTAGTAACGGGGGACAGGGGAATCAGCCCCAGCATTTT
TRBJ1-1	.	few	TRBV19	CASSTPQGRATEAFF	TGTGCCAGTAGTACCCCCCAAGGTCGGGCCACTGAAGCTTTCTTT
TRBJ2-5	TRBD2	once	TRBV7-2	CASSRIAGGWETQYF	TGTGCCAGCAGCCGGATAGCGGGAGGTTGGGAGACCCAGTACTTC
TRBJ2-1	.	.	TRBV28	CASKGVYNEQFF	TGTGCCAGCAAAGGGGTCTACAATGAGCAGTTCTTC
TRBJ1-1	.	.	TRBV5-1	CASSFEGRTEAFF	TGCGCCAGCAGTTTTGAGGGGAGGACTGAAGCTTTCTTT
TRBJ2-2	.	.	TRBV9	CASSGFREAGELFF	TGTGCCAGCAGCGGCTTCAGGGAGGCCGGGGAGCTGTTTTTT